This record concerns one T cell receptor (beta chain) sequence. Authors' analysis steps: From reference gene primer amplification, estimates of nucleated cell counts were derived. Produced via immunoSEQ multiplex PCR; TCRdb's table is partial and in-frame only. The DNA gave D and trimming, while V, J and clone size come from that table. Among approximately 130,000 clones listed, around 88% were seen once. The sample belongs to a study of blood T cell repertoires in COVID-19. Background on the study: Samples came from the United States, Italy and Spain, spanning acute and convalescent COVID-19. PBMCs, B-cell-depleted T cells, or T cells were the source of the cDNA or gDNA that made up the material.

The source of this sequence is a woman between 50 and 59 years old who had recovered from COVID-19. What was sequenced was peripheral blood.

CDR3 residues: CASSRENYGYTF. DNA of the CDR3: TGTGCCAGCAGCCGGGAGAACTATGGCTACACCTTC. V gene TRBV7-9 combines with J gene TRBJ1-2; the D is unclear. Germline CDR1 SEHNR, CDR2 FQNEAQ (reference sequence). Trimming removed 5 bases at V and 2 bases at J, with 6 bases between. The CDR3 is 12 residues long.